This T cell receptor (beta chain) was found in a study of blood T cells in healthy people across ages. Alongside a J-beta primer mix, a sample-barcoded 5' primer served in a second PCR lasting about 7 to 11 cycles. There were at least 2.5 million CDR3-containing paired-end reads obtained from each sample. MiXCR, run by TCRdb on the 5' RACE reads, gives a single entry per CDR3 protein. The sample gives hundreds of thousands of distinct CDR3 sequences, 35% to 50% of which show up once; around a sixth is in the top ten. Isolation recovered at least 6.5 million PBMCs from every sample. V lost 5 bases and J lost 8, with 15 bases in between. Germline V CDR1 and CDR2: GTSNPN, SVGIG (reference sequence). The CDR3 runs to 12 residues.

This clonotype originated in an elderly man in good health. Material: blood. The rearrangement joins TRBV30 to TRBJ1-1, with D tentatively TRBD1 (5 bases). CDR3 protein: CAWGRGAREAFF. In DNA, the CDR3 is TGTGCCTGGGGAAGGGGAGCTCGGGAAGCTTTCTTT.